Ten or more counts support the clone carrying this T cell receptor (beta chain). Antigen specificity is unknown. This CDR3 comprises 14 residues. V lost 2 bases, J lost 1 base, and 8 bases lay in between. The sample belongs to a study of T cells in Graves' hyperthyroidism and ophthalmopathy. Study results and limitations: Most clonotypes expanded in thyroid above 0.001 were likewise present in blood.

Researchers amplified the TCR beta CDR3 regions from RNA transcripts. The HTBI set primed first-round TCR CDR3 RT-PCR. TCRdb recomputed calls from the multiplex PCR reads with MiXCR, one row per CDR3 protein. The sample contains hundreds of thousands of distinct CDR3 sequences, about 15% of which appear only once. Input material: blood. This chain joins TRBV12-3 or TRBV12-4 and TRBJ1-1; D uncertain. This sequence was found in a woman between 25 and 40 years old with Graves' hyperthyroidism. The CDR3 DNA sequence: TGTGCCAGCAGTTTAAGCCTGACGAACACTGAAGCTTTCTTT. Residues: CASSLSLTNTEAFF.